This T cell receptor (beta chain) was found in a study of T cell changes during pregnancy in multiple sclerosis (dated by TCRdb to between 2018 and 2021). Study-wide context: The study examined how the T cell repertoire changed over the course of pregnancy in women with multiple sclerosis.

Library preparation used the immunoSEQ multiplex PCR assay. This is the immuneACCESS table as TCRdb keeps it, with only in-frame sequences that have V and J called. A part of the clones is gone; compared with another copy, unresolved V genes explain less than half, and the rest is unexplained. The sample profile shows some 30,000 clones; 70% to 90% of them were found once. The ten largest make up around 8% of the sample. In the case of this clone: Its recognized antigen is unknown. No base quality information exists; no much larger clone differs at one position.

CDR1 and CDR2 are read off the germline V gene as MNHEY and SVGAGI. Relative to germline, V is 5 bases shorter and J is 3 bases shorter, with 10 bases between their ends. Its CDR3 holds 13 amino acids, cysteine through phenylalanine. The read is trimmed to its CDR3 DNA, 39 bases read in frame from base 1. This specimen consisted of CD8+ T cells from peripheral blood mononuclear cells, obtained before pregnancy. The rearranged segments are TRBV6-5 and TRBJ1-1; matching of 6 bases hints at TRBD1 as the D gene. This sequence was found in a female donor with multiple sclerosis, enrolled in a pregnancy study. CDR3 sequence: CASSQQGYTEAFF. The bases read TGTGCCAGCAGTCAACAGGGCTACACTGAAGCTTTCTTT.